The rows below give T cell receptor beta chains drawn from one sample of a study of T cell responses to AZD1222 COVID-19 vaccine. Some clones are missing from TCRdb's copy, which holds only in-frame ones; the method was immunoSEQ multiplex PCR. This table has about 120,000 clones, less than 95% appearing once. Sequenced material: peripheral blood, taken on day 0 of AZD1222 vaccination. These receptor sequences come from an adult in good health. The CDR3 runs from the conserved cysteine through the conserved F or W. The D gene is left open where the match is weak. The size field is filled for only some rows; it gives once, few, many or a size class.

abundance: .
d_gene: .
j_gene: TRBJ2-1
v_gene: TRBV3-1/TRBV3-2
CDR3aa: CASSDMQAPSYNEQFF
CDR3nt: TGTGCCAGCAGCGACATGCAGGCTCCATCCTACAATGAGCAGTTCTTC

abundance: .
d_gene: .
j_gene: TRBJ2-1
v_gene: TRBV5-1
CDR3aa: CASSLAGPAEQFF
CDR3nt: TGCGCCAGCAGCTTGGCTGGCCCGGCGGAGCAGTTCTTC

abundance: .
d_gene: TRBD1
j_gene: TRBJ1-5
v_gene: TRBV24-1
CDR3aa: CATDRDRVSNQPQHF
CDR3nt: TGTGCCACCGACCGGGACAGGGTAAGCAATCAGCCCCAGCATTTT

abundance: .
d_gene: .
j_gene: TRBJ1-4
v_gene: TRBV27
CDR3aa: CASSFSEKLFF
CDR3nt: TGTGCCAGCAGTTTTAGTGAAAAACTGTTTTTT

abundance: .
d_gene: TRBD2
j_gene: TRBJ2-7
v_gene: TRBV28
CDR3aa: CASSLSGGSYEQYF
CDR3nt: TGTGCCAGCAGTTTATCGGGGGGGTCCTACGAGCAGTACTTC

abundance: few
d_gene: TRBD2
j_gene: TRBJ2-7
v_gene: TRBV2
CDR3aa: CASSAGTSGRSGSYEQYF
CDR3nt: TGTGCCAGCAGTGCGGGGACTAGCGGGAGGTCGGGCTCCTACGAGCAGTACTTC

abundance: .
d_gene: .
j_gene: TRBJ2-1
v_gene: TRBV15
CDR3aa: CATSRDNRNNEQFF
CDR3nt: TGTGCCACCAGCAGAGATAACCGGAACAATGAGCAGTTCTTC

abundance: few
d_gene: TRBD1
j_gene: TRBJ2-7
v_gene: TRBV6-5
CDR3aa: CASLSGQGASYEQYF
CDR3nt: TGTGCCAGCCTATCGGGACAGGGGGCCTCCTACGAGCAGTACTTC

abundance: .
d_gene: .
j_gene: TRBJ2-7
v_gene: TRBV6-1
CDR3aa: CASSEGGGQNYEQYF
CDR3nt: TGTGCCAGCAGTGAAGGGGGAGGACAGAACTACGAGCAGTACTTC

abundance: .
d_gene: .
j_gene: TRBJ2-3
v_gene: TRBV2
CDR3aa: CASSEQGDTDTQYF
CDR3nt: TGTGCCAGCAGTGAACAGGGTGACACAGATACGCAGTATTTT

abundance: .
d_gene: .
j_gene: TRBJ2-2
v_gene: TRBV4-3
CDR3aa: CASSPGTNTGELFF
CDR3nt: TGCGCCAGCAGCCCGGGGACTAACACCGGGGAGCTGTTTTTT

abundance: .
d_gene: .
j_gene: TRBJ2-2
v_gene: TRBV7-9
CDR3aa: CASSLPKLEPNTGELFF
CDR3nt: TGTGCCAGCAGCTTACCCAAGTTGGAGCCTAACACCGGGGAGCTGTTTTTT

abundance: .
d_gene: .
j_gene: TRBJ2-1
v_gene: TRBV12-3/TRBV12-4
CDR3aa: CASSLGYNEQFF
CDR3nt: TGTGCCAGCAGTTTGGGGTACAATGAGCAGTTCTTC

abundance: .
d_gene: .
j_gene: TRBJ2-4
v_gene: TRBV9
CDR3aa: CASARTQETKNIQYF
CDR3nt: TGTGCCAGCGCGCGCACCCAGGAGACCAAAAACATTCAGTACTTC

abundance: few
d_gene: .
j_gene: TRBJ2-2
v_gene: TRBV7-2
CDR3aa: CASSSTGSAGELFF
CDR3nt: TGTGCCAGCAGTTCAACAGGGTCAGCCGGGGAGCTGTTTTTT

abundance: .
d_gene: .
j_gene: TRBJ2-2
v_gene: TRBV24-1
CDR3aa: CATSDPKVSGFGTGELFF
CDR3nt: TGTGCCACCAGTGACCCCAAGGTTTCAGGGTTCGGCACCGGGGAGCTGTTTTTT

abundance: .
d_gene: .
j_gene: TRBJ1-5
v_gene: TRBV21-1
CDR3aa: CASSHRVDYQPQHF
CDR3nt: TGTGCCAGCAGCCACCGGGTCGACTATCAGCCCCAGCATTTT

abundance: .
d_gene: .
j_gene: TRBJ2-2
v_gene: TRBV19
CDR3aa: CASSIPPAGELFF
CDR3nt: TGTGCCAGTAGTATACCCCCGGCCGGGGAGCTGTTTTTT

abundance: .
d_gene: TRBD2
j_gene: TRBJ2-7
v_gene: TRBV5-4
CDR3aa: CASSRRAGGPGEQYF
CDR3nt: TGTGCCAGCAGCCGACGAGCGGGAGGGCCAGGGGAGCAGTACTTC

abundance: .
d_gene: .
j_gene: TRBJ1-1
v_gene: TRBV14
CDR3aa: CASSPRLNTEAFF
CDR3nt: TGTGCCAGCAGCCCCAGGTTGAACACTGAAGCTTTCTTT

abundance: once
d_gene: .
j_gene: TRBJ2-3
v_gene: TRBV5-1
CDR3aa: CASSSEGGLTDTQYF
CDR3nt: TGCGCCAGCAGCTCCGAAGGGGGGCTCACAGATACGCAGTATTTT

abundance: few
d_gene: .
j_gene: TRBJ1-2
v_gene: TRBV6-5
CDR3aa: CASRARDRYTF
CDR3nt: TGTGCCAGCAGAGCCCGGGACCGCTACACCTTC

abundance: .
d_gene: .
j_gene: TRBJ2-1
v_gene: TRBV7-8
CDR3aa: CASSLSWDNEQFF
CDR3nt: TGTGCCAGCAGCTTATCTTGGGACAATGAGCAGTTCTTC

abundance: .
d_gene: .
j_gene: TRBJ1-5
v_gene: TRBV10-3
CDR3aa: CAISARADQPQHF
CDR3nt: TGTGCCATCAGTGCAAGGGCCGATCAGCCCCAGCATTTT

abundance: .
d_gene: TRBD1
j_gene: TRBJ1-1
v_gene: TRBV6-5
CDR3aa: CASRQGTEAFF
CDR3nt: TGTGCCAGCAGACAGGGGACCGAAGCTTTCTTT

abundance: .
d_gene: .
j_gene: TRBJ1-3
v_gene: TRBV6-1
CDR3aa: CASSEYRARTGNTIYF
CDR3nt: TGTGCCAGCAGTGAATACAGGGCGAGAACTGGAAACACCATATATTTT

abundance: .
d_gene: .
j_gene: TRBJ1-5
v_gene: TRBV10-2
CDR3aa: CASSEWQGMGNQPQHF
CDR3nt: TGCGCCAGCAGTGAGTGGCAGGGAATGGGCAATCAGCCCCAGCATTTT

abundance: .
d_gene: TRBD2
j_gene: TRBJ2-5
v_gene: TRBV7-7
CDR3aa: CASSSTSGSGTQYF
CDR3nt: TGTGCTAGCAGCTCCACTAGCGGGAGTGGGACCCAGTACTTC

abundance: .
d_gene: TRBD1
j_gene: TRBJ1-2
v_gene: TRBV28
CDR3aa: CASSLDNRGSNGYTF
CDR3nt: TGTGCCAGCAGTTTAGATAACAGGGGGAGCAATGGCTACACCTTC

abundance: .
d_gene: TRBD2
j_gene: TRBJ2-1
v_gene: TRBV5-4
CDR3aa: CASSLVLLAGYNEQFF
CDR3nt: TGTGCCAGCAGCTTGGTCCTTCTAGCGGGTTACAATGAGCAGTTCTTC

abundance: .
d_gene: .
j_gene: TRBJ2-5
v_gene: TRBV28
CDR3aa: CASSFSAGETQYF
CDR3nt: TGTGCCAGCAGTTTTTCCGCCGGGGAGACCCAGTACTTC

abundance: .
d_gene: .
j_gene: TRBJ2-2
v_gene: TRBV7-9
CDR3aa: CASSLAAGPGELFF
CDR3nt: TGTGCCAGCAGCTTAGCCGCAGGGCCCGGGGAGCTGTTTTTT

abundance: .
d_gene: TRBD2
j_gene: TRBJ2-1
v_gene: TRBV5-5
CDR3aa: CASSVGLAAYNEQFF
CDR3nt: TGTGCCAGCAGCGTGGGACTAGCGGCCTACAATGAGCAGTTCTTC

abundance: once
d_gene: TRBD1
j_gene: TRBJ1-2
v_gene: TRBV19
CDR3aa: CASSRDSIYGYTF
CDR3nt: TGTGCCAGTAGCCGGGACAGCATCTATGGCTACACCTTC

abundance: .
d_gene: .
j_gene: TRBJ2-4
v_gene: TRBV6-5
CDR3aa: CASSYSSTGGNIQYF
CDR3nt: TGTGCCAGCAGTTACTCGTCCACCGGCGGGAACATTCAGTACTTC

abundance: .
d_gene: .
j_gene: TRBJ2-3
v_gene: TRBV4-3
CDR3aa: CASSPGVGTSTDTQYF
CDR3nt: TGCGCCAGCAGCCCTGGGGTGGGAACCAGCACAGATACGCAGTATTTT

abundance: .
d_gene: .
j_gene: TRBJ2-7
v_gene: TRBV24-1
CDR3aa: CATSDSGSYEQYF
CDR3nt: TGTGCCACCAGTGATTCCGGGTCCTACGAGCAGTACTTC

abundance: .
d_gene: .
j_gene: TRBJ1-5
v_gene: TRBV5-1
CDR3aa: CASSRYRVSRQPQHF
CDR3nt: TGCGCCAGCAGCAGGTACAGGGTATCGCGTCAGCCCCAGCATTTT

abundance: .
d_gene: .
j_gene: TRBJ1-1
v_gene: TRBV29-1
CDR3aa: CSVTMNTEAFF
CDR3nt: TGCAGCGTTACCATGAACACTGAAGCTTTCTTT